This record looks at one T cell receptor (beta chain) sequence and its context. This clone's antigen is unknown. No much larger clone exists at a distance of one base, and base qualities are not known. Trimming at the junction amounts to 5 bases on V and 12 bases on J, and the germline ends lie 17 bases apart. The CDR3 measures 13 amino acids from cysteine to phenylalanine. CDR3 DNA is the only sequence kept; it has 39 bases, read in frame from the first base. Per the germline V gene, SGHTA is the CDR1 and FQGNSA is the CDR2. Ficoll-Paque density gradient centrifugation was the method used to isolate PBMCs. This sample was included in a study of T-cell memory formation after mild COVID-19 (dated by TCRdb to 2020 to 2023). Broadly, across the study: TCR sequence clusters from the two donors were found to be largely donor specific. In two donors, T-cell clones that expanded and contracted after mild COVID-19 were tracked by sequencing TCRalpha and TCRbeta repertoires over time. Two young, previously healthy adult volunteers made up the cohort, one male and one female.

Summary of the overall study and its limitations: The study covered only a couple of mild cases, and larger cohorts including severe cases with pre-infection samples were considered necessary. From day 15 to 85, contracting clones showed balanced CD4/CD8 phenotypes, whereas a second wave of clones that expanded from day 15 to 37 leaned towards CD4+. Contracting CD4+ clones were located mainly in the CM and EM memory subsets, whereas CD8+ clones were found to be enriched in EMRA. The second-wave clones that peaked on day 37 were not confirmed to be SARS-CoV-2 specific. Some responding clones were detected in pre-infection memory, suggesting pre-existing cross-reactive memory T cells joined the SARS-CoV-2 response.

For sequencing, an Illumina NovaSeq 6000 was employed. Using 5'RACE with constant-segment primers, TCRalpha and TCRbeta cDNA libraries were constructed, with sample barcodes and unique molecular identifiers added in the process. RNA was extracted from every sample with Trizol reagent. Libraries were amplified in two PCR steps, with a second sample barcode and Illumina TruSeq adapters added in the second step. Sequencing of the libraries was done on an Illumina NovaSeq, producing 2 x 150 bp paired-end reads. The source study handled its data this way. With migec v1.2.7, reads were demultiplexed and then collapsed into UMI-guided consensus sequences. With mixcr v2.1.11, UMI consensuses were aligned to TRA and TRB V and J templates and assembled into clonotypes. Clonotypes were classified as expanded or contracted when called significant by both edgeR and NoisET, with noise models trained on biological replicates. For edgeR calls, the thresholds were a false discovery rate-adjusted p below 0.01 and a log2 fold-change of 1. As an exploratory analysis of dynamics, PCA with hierarchical clustering was applied to max-normalized trajectories of the 1000 most abundant clonotypes. Separately sequenced CD4+ and CD8+ repertoires were used to assign the CD4 or CD8 phenotype of responding clones. TCRdb passed the public sequencing reads through fastp at Q25 and MiXCR, retaining productive beta sequences. Each CDR3 protein gets just one entry, which takes the most common genes and DNA from the rows behind it. These V and J calls derive from TCRdb rather than the authors' analysis. For this sample the table gives hundreds of thousands of distinct CDR3 sequences, of which about 20% were detected only once. The ten top clones hold 7.5% to 10% of the sample.

The rearrangement combines TRBV7-2 with TRBJ2-4; the D gene assignment is ambiguous. The sequence was collected from an adult woman who had mild COVID-19 (a few samples of this study predate the infection). The sample titles of this study are shuffled in the database, so cell type and time point are left out; the donor was told from shared clones. The sequenced sample was PBMCs or a T cell subset sorted from them (not recorded which). The DNA sequence is as follows: TGTGCCAGCAGCGAGTTGGACGCCTCGAATCAGTACTTC. It codes for CASSELDASNQYF.